This entry describes one TCR beta chain. Its antigen is unknown. The source of the sample is a study of T cell responses to AZD1222 COVID-19 vaccine. Findings of the study overall: Among the donors, most were white British and more were female, and clonal diversity was possibly underestimated. Across the whole spike, CD4 TCRs peaked at regions 160-218 and 743-854.

There are 14 residues in the CDR3. CDR1 MDHEN and CDR2 SYDVKM come from the germline V gene. Between the trimmed V and J ends, which lost 2 bases and 6 bases, there was a span of 14 bases. Profiled with immunoSEQ multiplex PCR; TCRdb holds only in-frame clones, not every one. The sample holds about 180,000 clones, around 93% seen once. The rearrangement uses TRBV28 and TRBJ2-7, with a tentative D call TRBD2 (6 bases). The sequence was collected from an adult who received the MenACWY meningococcal vaccine as a control. The sample consisted of peripheral blood, taken 28 days after the second dose of the MenACWY control vaccine. CDR3 DNA sequence: TGTGCCAGCAGTTTAACCTCCGGAGGGACCGAGCAGTACTTC. Its translation: CASSLTSGGTEQYF.